This is a list of T cell receptor beta chains from one sample in a study of blood T cell repertoires in COVID-19. Measured with immunoSEQ multiplex PCR; TCRdb has only the in-frame clones, and not every one. The sample contains 200,000 or so clones, around four fifths of which appear only once. Sequences were obtained from PBMCs or T cells enriched from blood (not recorded which). Every receptor here comes from a woman between 45 and 60 years old who had been exposed to COVID-19. The CDR3 runs from the conserved cysteine through the conserved F or W. The D gene is left open where the match is weak. Where a row states a size, it is once, few, many or the class of an expanded clone; other rows omit it.

j_gene	v_gene	d_gene	abundance	CDR3aa	CDR3nt
TRBJ1-5	TRBV18	NA	NA	CASSYLPHGPQHF	TGTGCCAGCTCATACCTACCCCACGGGCCCCAGCATTTT
TRBJ1-6	TRBV15	NA	NA	CATSREGQDNSPLHF	TGTGCCACCAGCAGGGAGGGGCAGGATAATTCACCCCTCCACTTT
TRBJ1-3	TRBV6-5	NA	NA	CASSRSSGNTIYF	TGTGCCAGCTCCCGGTCCTCTGGAAACACCATATATTTT
TRBJ2-3	TRBV4-2	TRBD1	NA	CASSHTRDRATDTQYF	TGTGCCAGCAGCCATACGAGGGACAGGGCAACAGATACGCAGTATTTT
TRBJ2-5	TRBV9	NA	NA	CASSLGPDQETQYF	TGTGCCAGCAGCCTTGGGCCAGACCAAGAGACCCAGTACTTC
TRBJ2-3	TRBV10-3	NA	NA	CAISESGGASTDTQYF	TGTGCCATCAGTGAGTCAGGGGGGGCTAGCACAGATACGCAGTATTTT
TRBJ1-1	TRBV4-2	NA	few	CASSQPQGGSTEAFF	TGTGCCAGCAGCCAACCACAGGGTGGGAGCACTGAAGCTTTCTTT
TRBJ1-6	TRBV7-9	NA	NA	CASSSRQAYNSPLHF	TGTGCCAGCAGCTCTCGACAGGCCTATAATTCACCCCTCCACTTT
TRBJ1-4	TRBV6-5	NA	NA	CASSRGGNEKLFF	TGTGCCAGCAGCAGGGGAGGGAATGAAAAACTGTTTTTT
TRBJ1-2	TRBV6-1	NA	NA	CASSEGGGTGIGYTF	TGTGCCAGCAGTGAAGGGGGAGGGACCGGAATTGGCTACACCTTC
TRBJ1-2	TRBV19	NA	NA	CASSPSNWAYGYTF	TGTGCCAGTAGCCCCTCCAACTGGGCCTATGGCTACACCTTC
TRBJ1-5	TRBV19	TRBD1	NA	CASHEDRGSGNQPQHF	TGTGCCAGTCACGAGGACAGGGGAAGTGGCAATCAGCCCCAGCATTTT
TRBJ2-2	TRBV13	NA	NA	CASSSRGGLHTGELFF	TGTGCCAGTTCGTCAAGGGGGGGGCTCCACACCGGGGAGCTGTTTTTT
TRBJ1-1	TRBV11-2	TRBD1	NA	CASTAGQPLWNTEAFF	TGTGCCAGCACCGCGGGACAGCCTTTGTGGAACACTGAAGCTTTCTTT
TRBJ1-4	TRBV5-1	NA	NA	CASSLVGAAGEKLFF	TGCGCCAGCAGCTTGGTAGGGGCAGCGGGAGAAAAACTGTTTTTT
TRBJ2-2	TRBV5-1	TRBD1	NA	CASIGDRAGGELFF	TGCGCCAGCATAGGGGACAGGGCTGGCGGGGAGCTGTTTTTT
TRBJ2-2	TRBV9	TRBD1	NA	CASSAPGTGIAGELFF	TGTGCCAGCAGCGCCCCCGGGACAGGGATCGCCGGGGAGCTGTTTTTT
TRBJ1-2	TRBV21-1	NA	NA	CASSKEEEGDYGYTF	TGTGCCAGCAGCAAAGAGGAGGAGGGAGACTATGGCTACACCTTC